This T cell receptor (beta chain) originates from a study of T-cell memory formation after mild COVID-19. Study-wide points: For contracting clones, CD4+ ones sat mainly in CM and EM, CD8+ in EMRA. Clonal second-wave expansions that peaked on day 37 had unconfirmed SARS-CoV-2 specificity.

In its sample, this clonotype was seen once. Its target is not known. The CDR3 runs to 14 residues. The V gene's germline CDR1 is MNHEY and CDR2 SMNVEV (reference sequence). Between the trimmed V and J ends, which lost 4 bases and 5 bases, there was a span of 11 bases. TCR alpha and TCR beta cDNA libraries carrying sample barcodes and UMIs came from 5'RACE with constant-segment primers. One entry per CDR3 protein results from TCRdb running MiXCR on the 5' RACE reads. The sample records approximately 300,000 distinct CDR3 sequences, 19% being singletons. Sequencing was performed on PBMCs or a T cell subset sorted from them (not recorded which). This chain uses TRBV27 with TRBJ2-2; perhaps TRBD2 as D (5 bases). The sequence was collected from a man between 18 and 29 years old who had mild COVID-19 (a few samples of this study predate the infection). Cell type and time point are not known. The CDR3 coding sequence is TGTGCCAGCAGTTCGGGGTCGCGAACCGGGGAGCTGTTTTTT. Translation: CASSSGSRTGELFF.